This T cell receptor beta chain was retrieved from a study of metastatic and nonmetastatic thyroid tumors. Study information: Repertoire comparison spanned blood and tumor or nodule tissue of malignant and benign thyroid patients.

By frequency in the sample, this clone is medium-sized. Its antigen is as yet unknown. Trimming at V came to 6 bases and at J to 2 bases, leaving 5 bases not matched to a gene. CDR3 length equals 14 residues. Germline CDR1 is MDHEN and CDR2 is SYDVKM. Thyroid surgery had not been preceded by any treatment in any patient. In the original analysis: Built for papillary thyroid cancer, a distant-metastasis classifier drew on CDR3 differences across clinicopathological groups. TCRdb reanalyzed the PCR reads via MiXCR. What appears here as the V and J calls and clone size reflects TCRdb's work, not the paper's. The profile covers about 33,000 clones, with 18% appearing a single time and under 15% taken by the ten largest. General study results and limits: Malignant tumors reportedly showed significantly higher TCR beta diversity than benign nodules in both blood and tumor.

The source is a male donor with papillary thyroid cancer or a benign thyroid nodule (not recorded which). Some clones in this sample may be carry-over from other donors' samples. The chain carries TRBV28 and TRBJ2-7; 9 bases map to TRBD1. Sequences were obtained from blood. DNA of the CDR3: TGTGCCAGCAGCCCGGGACAGGGACCCTACGAGCAGTACTTC. Translated, it gives CASSPGQGPYEQYF.